Listed below are T cell receptor beta chains from one sample, sequenced in a study of identical twins. TCRdb re-analysed the 5' RACE reads in MiXCR, keeping a single row per CDR3 protein. Of 500,000 or so distinct CDR3 sequences in the sample, roughly an eighth were seen once. These same records also appear under a second study, on yellow fever vaccine responses in identical twins.

Sequencing used CD4+ T cells sorted from blood. The receptor set was obtained from a woman aged 18 to 35 in good health. Each CDR3 is given with its conserved first and last residue. D genes are given only for firm matches. Clone sizes are given selectively: once, few, many, or a class where the clone is expanded.

>14|TRBJ2-3|few|.|TRBV18
TGTGCCAGCTCACCAAACGACGCGTCAGATACGCAGTATTTT
CASSPNDASDTQYF
>12|TRBJ2-7|many|.|TRBV28
TGTGCCAGCAGTTTATTTCCCTACGAGCAGTACTTC
CASSLFPYEQYF
>14|TRBJ2-7|.|.|TRBV18
TGTGCCAGCTCACCCCGGGGAACTTCCTACGAGCAGTACTTC
CASSPRGTSYEQYF
>14|TRBJ1-1|.|.|TRBV19
TGTGCCAGTAGTATAGGGGCGGACGACACTGAAGCTTTCTTT
CASSIGADDTEAFF
>17|TRBJ2-1|.|TRBD1|TRBV12-3/TRBV12-4
TGTGCCAGCAGCCGCCCCATATCCGGGACAGTTTACAATGAGCAGTTCTTC
CASSRPISGTVYNEQFF
>15|TRBJ2-1|few|.|TRBV5-1
TGCGCCAGCAGCTTGTATCCCATTGTGGTAAATGAGCAGTTCTTC
CASSLYPIVVNEQFF
>15|TRBJ2-7|.|TRBD1|TRBV5-6
TGTGCCAGCAGCTTTGGAGGGACAGGGATGTACGAGCAGTACTTC
CASSFGGTGMYEQYF
>12|TRBJ2-7|few|.|TRBV12-3/TRBV12-4
TGTGCCAGCAGTTTAAGGAACCACGAGCAGTACTTC
CASSLRNHEQYF
>15|TRBJ2-1|.|TRBD2|TRBV12-3/TRBV12-4
TGTGCCAGCAGAACACTAGCGGGGGGTTACAATGAGCAGTTCTTC
CASRTLAGGYNEQFF
>12|TRBJ2-3|many|.|TRBV18
TGTGCCAGCAGCCCCGACACAGATACGCAGTATTTT
CASSPDTDTQYF
>13|TRBJ1-2|few|.|TRBV28
TGTGCCAGCAGCCTTAGGGGAATAGGGGGCTACACCTTC
CASSLRGIGGYTF